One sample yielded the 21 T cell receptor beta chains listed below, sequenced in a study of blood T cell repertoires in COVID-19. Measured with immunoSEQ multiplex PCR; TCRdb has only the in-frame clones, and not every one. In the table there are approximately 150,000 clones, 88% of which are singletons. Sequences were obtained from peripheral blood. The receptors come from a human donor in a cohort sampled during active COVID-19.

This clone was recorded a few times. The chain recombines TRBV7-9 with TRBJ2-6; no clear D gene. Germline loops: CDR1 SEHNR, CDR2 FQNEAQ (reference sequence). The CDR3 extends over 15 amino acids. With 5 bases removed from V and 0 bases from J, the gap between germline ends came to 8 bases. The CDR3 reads CASSHTNSGANVLTF. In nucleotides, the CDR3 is TGTGCCAGCAGCCATACAAACTCTGGGGCCAACGTCCTGACTTTC.

CDR3 sequence reads: CASSPGQGLSYNEQFF. In nucleotides, the CDR3 is TGTGCCAGCAGCCCGGGACAGGGACTGTCCTACAATGAGCAGTTCTTC. J is TRBJ2-1 and V is TRBV14; 9 bases fit TRBD1. The CDR3 is 16 residues long. V shed 4 bases, J shed 1 base, and the junction held 5 bases outside the gene matches. CDR1 and CDR2 from the germline V gene are SGHDN and FVKESK.

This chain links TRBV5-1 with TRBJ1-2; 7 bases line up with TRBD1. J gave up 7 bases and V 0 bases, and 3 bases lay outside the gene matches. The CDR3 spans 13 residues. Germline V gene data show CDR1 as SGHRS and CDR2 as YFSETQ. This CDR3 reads CASSLVDRLGYTF. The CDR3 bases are TGCGCCAGCAGCTTGGTGGACAGGCTTGGCTACACCTTC.

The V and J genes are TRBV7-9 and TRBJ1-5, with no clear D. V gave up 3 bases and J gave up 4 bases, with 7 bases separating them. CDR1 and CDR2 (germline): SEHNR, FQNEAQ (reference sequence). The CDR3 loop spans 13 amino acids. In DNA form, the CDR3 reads TGTGCCAGCAGCTTGGGCCTTAATCAGCCCCAGCATTTT. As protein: CASSLGLNQPQHF.

In DNA form, the CDR3 reads TGTGCCAGTAGTATCGACGGGGTCGGGGGTTGGTATGGCTACACCTTC. It translates to CASSIDGVGGWYGYTF. The chain is built from TRBV19 and TRBJ1-2, with D possibly being TRBD1 (5 bases). V was pared by 3 bases and J by 5 bases, with 19 bases between. Germline V CDR1 and CDR2: LNHDA, SQIVND (reference sequence). The CDR3 is 16 amino acids.

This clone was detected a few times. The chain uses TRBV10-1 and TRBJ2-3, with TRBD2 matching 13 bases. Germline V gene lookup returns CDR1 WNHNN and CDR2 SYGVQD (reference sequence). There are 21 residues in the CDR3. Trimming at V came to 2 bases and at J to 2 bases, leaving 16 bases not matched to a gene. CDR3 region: CASSERGPLAGGLIHTDTQYF. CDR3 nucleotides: TGCGCCAGCAGTGAGCGAGGGCCACTAGCGGGGGGGCTAATACACACAGATACGCAGTATTTT.

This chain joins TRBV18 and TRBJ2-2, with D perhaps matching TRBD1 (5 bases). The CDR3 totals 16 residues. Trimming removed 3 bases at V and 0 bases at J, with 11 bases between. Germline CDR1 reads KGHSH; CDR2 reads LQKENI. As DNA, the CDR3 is TGTGCCAGCTCACCCGACAGACTCGCGAACACCGGGGAGCTGTTTTTT. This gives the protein CASSPDRLANTGELFF.

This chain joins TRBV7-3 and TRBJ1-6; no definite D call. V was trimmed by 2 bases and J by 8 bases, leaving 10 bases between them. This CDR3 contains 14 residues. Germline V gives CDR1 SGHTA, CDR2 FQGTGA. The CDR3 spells CASSLLGRDSPLHF. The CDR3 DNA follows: TGTGCCAGCAGCTTACTCGGCCGGGATTCACCCCTCCACTTT.

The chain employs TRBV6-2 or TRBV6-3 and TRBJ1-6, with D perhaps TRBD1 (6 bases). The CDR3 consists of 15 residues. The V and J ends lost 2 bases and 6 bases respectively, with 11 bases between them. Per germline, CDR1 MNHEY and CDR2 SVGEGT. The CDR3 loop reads CASSYPTGSNSPLHF. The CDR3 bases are TGTGCCAGCAGTTACCCGACAGGCTCTAATTCACCCCTCCACTTT.

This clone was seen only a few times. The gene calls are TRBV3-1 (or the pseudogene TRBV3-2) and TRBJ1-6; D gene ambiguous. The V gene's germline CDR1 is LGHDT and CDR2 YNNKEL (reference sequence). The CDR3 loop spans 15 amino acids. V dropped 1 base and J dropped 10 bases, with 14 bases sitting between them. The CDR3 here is CASSQVSLEGSPLHF. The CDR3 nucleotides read TGTGCCAGCAGCCAAGTTTCTTTGGAGGGATCACCCCTCCACTTT.

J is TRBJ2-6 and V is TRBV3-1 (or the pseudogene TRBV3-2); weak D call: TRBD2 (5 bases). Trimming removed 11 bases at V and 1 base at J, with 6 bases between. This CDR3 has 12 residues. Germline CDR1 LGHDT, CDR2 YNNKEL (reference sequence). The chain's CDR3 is CACGSGANVLTF. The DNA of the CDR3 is TGTGCCTGCGGGTCTGGGGCCAACGTCCTGACTTTC.

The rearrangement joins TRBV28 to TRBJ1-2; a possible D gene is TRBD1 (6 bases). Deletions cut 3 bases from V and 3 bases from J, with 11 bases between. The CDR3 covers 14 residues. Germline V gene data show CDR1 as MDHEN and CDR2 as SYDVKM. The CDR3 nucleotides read TGTGCCAGCAGTTTGGTTGACAGGTACTATGGCTACACCTTC. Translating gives CASSLVDRYYGYTF.

The CDR3 here is CASSQLGQGLHEQYF. CDR3 bases: TGTGCCAGCAGCCAATTAGGACAGGGTCTCCACGAGCAGTACTTC. The rearrangement joins TRBV7-9 to TRBJ2-7; TRBD1 aligns across 8 bases. Unmatched junction bases numbered 11, after V lost 5 bases and J lost 5 bases. Germline V gives CDR1 SEHNR, CDR2 FQNEAQ (reference sequence). The CDR3 has 15 amino acids.

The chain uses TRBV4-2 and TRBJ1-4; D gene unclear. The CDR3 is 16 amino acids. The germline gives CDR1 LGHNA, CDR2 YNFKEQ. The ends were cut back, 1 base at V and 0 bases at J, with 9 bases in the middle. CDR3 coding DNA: TGTGCCAGCAGCCAAGCCCATTTTCCAACTAATGAAAAACTGTTTTTT. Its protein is CASSQAHFPTNEKLFF.

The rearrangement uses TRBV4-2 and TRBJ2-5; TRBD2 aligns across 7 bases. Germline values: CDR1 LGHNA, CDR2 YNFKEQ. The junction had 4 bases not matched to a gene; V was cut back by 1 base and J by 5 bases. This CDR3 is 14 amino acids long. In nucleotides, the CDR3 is TGTGCCAGCAGCCAAGGCGGGGGTTGGGAGACCCAGTACTTC. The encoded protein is CASSQGGGWETQYF.

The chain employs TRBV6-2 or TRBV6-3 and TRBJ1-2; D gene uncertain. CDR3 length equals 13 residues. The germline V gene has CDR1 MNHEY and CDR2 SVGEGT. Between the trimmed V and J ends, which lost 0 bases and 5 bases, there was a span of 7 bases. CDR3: CASSYSGLYGYTF. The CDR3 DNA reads TGTGCCAGCAGTTACTCTGGCTTATATGGCTACACCTTC.

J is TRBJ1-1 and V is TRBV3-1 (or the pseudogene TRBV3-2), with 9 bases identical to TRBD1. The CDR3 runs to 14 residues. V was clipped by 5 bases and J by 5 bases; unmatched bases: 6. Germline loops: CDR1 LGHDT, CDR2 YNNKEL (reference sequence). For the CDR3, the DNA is TGTGCCAGCAGCGCCGGGACAGGGAGGACTGAAGCTTTCTTT. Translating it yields CASSAGTGRTEAFF.

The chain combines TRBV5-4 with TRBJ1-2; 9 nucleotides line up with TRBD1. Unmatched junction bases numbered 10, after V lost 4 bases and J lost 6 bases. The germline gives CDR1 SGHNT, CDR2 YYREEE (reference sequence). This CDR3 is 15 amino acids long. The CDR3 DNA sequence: TGTGCCAGCAGCCCGGGACAGGGAACATGGGATGGCTACACCTTC. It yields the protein CASSPGQGTWDGYTF. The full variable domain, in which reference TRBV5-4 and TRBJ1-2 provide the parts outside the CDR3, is ETGVTQSPTHLIKTRGQQVTLRCSSQSGHNTVSWYQQALGQGPQFIFQYYREEENGRGNFPPRFSGLQFPNYSSELNVNALELDDSALYLCASSPGQGTWDGYTFGSGTRLTVV.

Here the CDR3 reads CATSLGGSYNEQFF. The CDR3 bases are TGTGCCACCAGTTTGGGGGGCTCCTACAATGAGCAGTTCTTC. This chain connects TRBV24-1 to TRBJ2-1, with TRBD2 as a possible D gene (6 bases). Trimming removed 6 bases from V and 0 bases from J, with 8 bases in between. The CDR3 is 14 residues long. Germline V gives CDR1 KGHDR, CDR2 SFDVKD.

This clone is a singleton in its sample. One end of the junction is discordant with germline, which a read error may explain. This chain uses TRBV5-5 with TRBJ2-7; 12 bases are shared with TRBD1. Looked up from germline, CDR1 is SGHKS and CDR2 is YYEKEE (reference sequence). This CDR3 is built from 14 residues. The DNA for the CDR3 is TGTGCCAGCAGCTTACTGGGACAGGGGGCCGAGCGGTACTTC. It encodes CASSLLGQGAERYF.

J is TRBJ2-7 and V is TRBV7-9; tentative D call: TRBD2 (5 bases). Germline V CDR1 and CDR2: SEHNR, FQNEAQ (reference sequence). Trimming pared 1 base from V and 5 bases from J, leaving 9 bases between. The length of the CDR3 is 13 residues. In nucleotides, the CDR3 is TGTGCCAGCAGCTTAGGAGGGTTCGACGAGCAGTACTTC. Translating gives CASSLGGFDEQYF. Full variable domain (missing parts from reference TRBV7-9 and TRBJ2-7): DTGVSQNPRHKITKRGQNVTFRCDPISEHNRLYWYRQTLGQGPEFLTYFQNEAQLEKSRLLSDRFSAERPKGSFSTLEIQRTEQGDSAMYLCASSLGGFDEQYFGPGTRLTVT.